This TCR beta chain was identified during a study of blood T cell repertoires in COVID-19. Method: immunoSEQ multiplex PCR; TCRdb's copy keeps in-frame clones and lacks some. The table lists about 250,000 clones, about 83% of them singletons, with about 9% in the top ten. Germline V gene data show CDR1 as SGHRS and CDR2 as YFSETQ. Trimming shortened V by 1 base and J by 3 bases, and 7 bases separated the two germline ends. This CDR3 has 13 amino acids. This clonotype was obtained from a man aged 35 to 55 with active or convalescent COVID-19. The chain uses TRBV5-1 and TRBJ1-2; no firm D call. Sample: peripheral blood. The CDR3 DNA is TGCGCCAGCAGCTTGCAGCAGGACTATGGCTACACCTTC. The encoded protein is CASSLQQDYGYTF.